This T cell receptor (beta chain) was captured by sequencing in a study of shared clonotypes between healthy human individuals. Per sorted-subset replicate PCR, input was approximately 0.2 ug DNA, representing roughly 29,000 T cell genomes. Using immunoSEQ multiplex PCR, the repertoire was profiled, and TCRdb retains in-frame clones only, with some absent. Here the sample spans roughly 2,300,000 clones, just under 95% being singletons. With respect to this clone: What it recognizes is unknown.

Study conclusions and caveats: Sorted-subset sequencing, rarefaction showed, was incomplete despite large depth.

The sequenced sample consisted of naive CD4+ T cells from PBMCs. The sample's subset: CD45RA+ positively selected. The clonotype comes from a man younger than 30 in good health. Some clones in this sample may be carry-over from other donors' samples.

The CDR3 spells CASSTQWGANEQFF. Written as DNA, the CDR3 is TGTGCCAGCAGCACCCAATGGGGGGCCAATGAGCAGTTCTTC. The genes are TRBV7-3 and TRBJ2-1; tentatively, D is TRBD1 or TRBD2 (6 bases each). The CDR3 is 14 amino acids. The V end lost 5 bases, the J end lost 6 bases, and 14 bases lay between the germline ends. Germline V lookup: CDR1 SGHTA, CDR2 FQGTGA.